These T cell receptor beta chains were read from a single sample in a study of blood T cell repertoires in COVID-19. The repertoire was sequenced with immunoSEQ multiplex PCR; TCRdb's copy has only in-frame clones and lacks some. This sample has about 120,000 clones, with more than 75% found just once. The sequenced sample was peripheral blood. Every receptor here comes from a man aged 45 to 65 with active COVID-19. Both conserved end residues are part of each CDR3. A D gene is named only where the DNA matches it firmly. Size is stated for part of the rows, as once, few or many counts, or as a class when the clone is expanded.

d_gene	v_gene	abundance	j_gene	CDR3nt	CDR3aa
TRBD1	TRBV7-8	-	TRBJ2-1	TGTGCCAGCAGCTTACGCCGGGACAGGGGCTACAATGAGCAGTTCTTC	CASSLRRDRGYNEQFF
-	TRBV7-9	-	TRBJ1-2	TGTGCCAGCAGCTTAGAAGGGGCGAGGGGCTACACCTTC	CASSLEGARGYTF
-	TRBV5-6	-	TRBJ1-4	TGTGCCAGCAGCGTCGGGTCTCCCGGAGGAAAACTGTTTTTT	CASSVGSPGGKLFF
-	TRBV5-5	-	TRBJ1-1	TGTGCCAGCAGCTGGGGGACTTACGCTTTCTTT	CASSWGTYAFF
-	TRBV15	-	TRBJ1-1	TGTGCCACGAGGAGGGCTGAAGCTTTCTTT	CATRRAEAFF
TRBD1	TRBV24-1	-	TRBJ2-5	TGTGCCACCAGGGACAGGTGGGCGGAGACCCAGTACTTC	CATRDRWAETQYF
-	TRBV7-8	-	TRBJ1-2	TGTGCCAGCAGCCGTGCAGGGGACTATGGCTACACCTTC	CASSRAGDYGYTF
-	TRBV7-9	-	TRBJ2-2	TGTGCCAGCAGCTCCCCCCGCGGCGGGGCAATATCGAACACCGGGGAGCTGTTTTTT	CASSSPRGGAISNTGELFF
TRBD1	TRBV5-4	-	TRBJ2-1	TGTGCCAGCAGCCTTCGAGGTAAGGGGGCAAACTACAATGAGCAGTTCTTC	CASSLRGKGANYNEQFF
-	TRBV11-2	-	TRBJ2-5	TGTGCCAGCAGCTTAGATCGCGATTGGGCTAGCTACCAAGAGACCCAGTACTTC	CASSLDRDWASYQETQYF
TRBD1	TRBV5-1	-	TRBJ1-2	TGCGCCAGCAGCCCTGGACAGGGTTATGGCTACACCTTC	CASSPGQGYGYTF
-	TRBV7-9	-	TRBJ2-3	TGTGCCAGCAGCTCCATGACAGATACGCAGTATTTT	CASSSMTDTQYF
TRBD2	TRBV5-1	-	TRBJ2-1	TGCGCCAGCAGGGGGCGGGAGAGCTCCTACAATGAGCAGTTCTTC	CASRGRESSYNEQFF
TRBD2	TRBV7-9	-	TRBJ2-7	TGTGCCAGCAGCTTAGGAATAGGGACTAGCGGGGGAACTACCTACGAGCAGTACTTC	CASSLGIGTSGGTTYEQYF
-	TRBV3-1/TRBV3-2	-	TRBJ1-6	TGTGCCAGCAGCCAAGGAGACAGCTATAATTCACCCCTCCACTTT	CASSQGDSYNSPLHF
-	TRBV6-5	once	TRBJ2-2	TGTGCCAGCAGTTACAGGGGAGGTACCGGGGAGCTGTTTTTT	CASSYRGGTGELFF
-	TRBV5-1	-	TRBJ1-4	TGCGCCAGCAGCGTCGTAGGGGATGAAAAACTGTTTTTT	CASSVVGDEKLFF
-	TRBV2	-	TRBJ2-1	TGTGCCAGCAGTTTAGTAGTCGTGGCAAGCGGTGAGCAGTTCTTC	CASSLVVVASGEQFF
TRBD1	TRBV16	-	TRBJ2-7	TGTGCCAGCAGCCAATTAGGGACAGGGGACTACGAGCAGTACTTC	CASSQLGTGDYEQYF
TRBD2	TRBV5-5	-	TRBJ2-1	TGTGCCAGCAGCTTCTCTAGCGGGCCCTATGGGGAGCAGTTCTTC	CASSFSSGPYGEQFF
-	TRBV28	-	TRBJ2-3	TGTGCCAGCAGTTTATCCGGCAGCGGACTCACAGATACGCAGTATTTT	CASSLSGSGLTDTQYF
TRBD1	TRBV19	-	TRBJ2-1	TGTGCCAGTAGGCCGGGACAGGGGGCCGGTGAGCAGTTCTTC	CASRPGQGAGEQFF
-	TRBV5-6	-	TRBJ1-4	TGTGCCAGCAGCTCCAGGGCCCTCGAGGAAAAACTGTTTTTT	CASSSRALEEKLFF
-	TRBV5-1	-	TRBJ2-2	TGCGCCACAGCACCGGGGGTCTTGGTTGGCACCGGGGAGCTGTTTTTT	CATAPGVLVGTGELFF
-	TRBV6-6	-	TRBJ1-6	TGTGCCAGCAGACGTACCGGGTCCCCGGATTCACCCCTCCACTTT	CASRRTGSPDSPLHF
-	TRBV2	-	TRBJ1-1	TGTGCCAGCAGTAGAGTCACTGAAGCTTTCTTT	CASSRVTEAFF
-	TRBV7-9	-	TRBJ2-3	TGTGCCAGCAGCAATCAGGGCCATATGACCCTTACCCTCACAGATACGCAGTATTTT	CASSNQGHMTLTLTDTQYF
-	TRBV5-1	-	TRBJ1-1	TGCGCCAGCACCCCGGGGGGCCTCGCTGAAGCTTTCTTT	CASTPGGLAEAFF
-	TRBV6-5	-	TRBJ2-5	TGTGCCAGCAGGGGGCGGGGAGAGAAGGGGACCCAGTACTTC	CASRGRGEKGTQYF
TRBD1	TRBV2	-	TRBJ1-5	TGTGCCAGCAGCGCGCAGGGGGGCCCAAATCAGCCCCAGCATTTT	CASSAQGGPNQPQHF
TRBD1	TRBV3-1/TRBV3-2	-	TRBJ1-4	TGTGCCAGCAGCCACCGGGACAGTGAGGGCGAAAAACTGTTTTTT	CASSHRDSEGEKLFF
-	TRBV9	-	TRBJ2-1	TGTGCCAGCAGCGTGAGGGGGGGAGACAATGAGCAGTTCTTC	CASSVRGGDNEQFF
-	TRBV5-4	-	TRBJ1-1	TGTGCCAGCAGCCCAGAAGGTGTCAGGGCTGAAGCTTTCTTT	CASSPEGVRAEAFF
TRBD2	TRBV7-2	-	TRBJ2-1	TGTGCCAGCAGCTTAAGCCCACTAGCGCGGAATGAGCAGTTCTTC	CASSLSPLARNEQFF
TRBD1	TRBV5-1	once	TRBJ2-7	TGCGCCAGCAGCTCCCACATCCGGGACAGGACGTACGAGCAGTACTTC	CASSSHIRDRTYEQYF
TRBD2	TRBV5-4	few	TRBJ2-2	TGTGCCAGCAGCTTGGGTACTAGCGGGAGCCTCAGGACCGGGGAGCTGTTTTTT	CASSLGTSGSLRTGELFF
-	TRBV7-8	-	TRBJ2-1	TGTGCCAGCAGCTTAGAGCGGTCCTACAATGAGCAGTTCTTC	CASSLERSYNEQFF
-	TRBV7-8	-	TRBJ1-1	TGTGCCAGCAGCCTGGGTAGAAAGGGCTTGGGGCGCACTGAAGCTTTCTTT	CASSLGRKGLGRTEAFF
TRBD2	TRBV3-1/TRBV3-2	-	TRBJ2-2	TGTGCCAGCAGACCGCGACTAGCGGGGACCGGGGAGCTGTTTTTT	CASRPRLAGTGELFF
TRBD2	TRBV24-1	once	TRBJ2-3	TGTGCCACCTCTAGCGGGAGGAAGACAGATACGCAGTATTTT	CATSSGRKTDTQYF
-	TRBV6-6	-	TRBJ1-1	TGTGCCAGCAGTTACCCGAGCGGCACTGAAGCTTTCTTT	CASSYPSGTEAFF
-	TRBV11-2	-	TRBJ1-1	TGTGCCAGCAGCTTAAGTGGAGGCACTGAAGCTTTCTTT	CASSLSGGTEAFF
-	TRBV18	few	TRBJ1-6	TGTGCCAGCTCAGGGAGCAGCTCCTATAATTCACCCCTCCACTTT	CASSGSSSYNSPLHF
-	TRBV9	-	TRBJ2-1	TGTGCCAGCAGCTGGAGGAATGACAATGAGCAGTTCTTC	CASSWRNDNEQFF
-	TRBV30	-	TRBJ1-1	TGTGCCTGGAGTTTACAACAGGGTTACACTGAAGCTTTCTTT	CAWSLQQGYTEAFF
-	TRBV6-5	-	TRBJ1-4	TGTGCCAGCTCCTTCACAGTAAATGAAAAACTGTTTTTT	CASSFTVNEKLFF
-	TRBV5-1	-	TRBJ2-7	TGCGCCAGCAGCTTGGACGAGCGGAGCTCCTACGAGCAGTACTTC	CASSLDERSSYEQYF
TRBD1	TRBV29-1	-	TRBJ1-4	TGCAGCGCCCGGACAGGGGGTAATGAAAAACTGTTTTTT	CSARTGGNEKLFF
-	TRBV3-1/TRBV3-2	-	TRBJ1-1	TGTGCCAGCAGCCAAGGCGGACATAACGCAGAAAAGGCTTTCTTT	CASSQGGHNAEKAFF
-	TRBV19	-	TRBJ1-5	TGTGCCAGTAGTCTGCGCAGCGACAATCAGCCCCAGCATTTT	CASSLRSDNQPQHF
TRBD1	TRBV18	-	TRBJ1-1	TGTGCCAGTTCGCCACTACAGGGGCCGTTTAACACTGAAGCTTTCTTT	CASSPLQGPFNTEAFF
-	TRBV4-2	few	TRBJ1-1	TGTGCCAGCAGCCCCCGGACAGAAAACACTGAAGCTTTCTTT	CASSPRTENTEAFF
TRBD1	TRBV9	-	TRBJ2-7	TGTGCCAGCAGCATCGGACAGGGAACCTACGAGCAGTACTTC	CASSIGQGTYEQYF
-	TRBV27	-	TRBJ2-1	TGTGCCAGCAGTTTAGAGGTTCACTCCTACAATGAGCAGTTCTTC	CASSLEVHSYNEQFF
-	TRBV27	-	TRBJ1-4	TGTGCCAGCAGATCCCGTCCTATGGTTAATGAAAAACTGTTTTTT	CASRSRPMVNEKLFF
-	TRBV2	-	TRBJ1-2	TGTGCCAGCTCTGCCCTGGGCAGAAACTATGGCTACACCTTC	CASSALGRNYGYTF